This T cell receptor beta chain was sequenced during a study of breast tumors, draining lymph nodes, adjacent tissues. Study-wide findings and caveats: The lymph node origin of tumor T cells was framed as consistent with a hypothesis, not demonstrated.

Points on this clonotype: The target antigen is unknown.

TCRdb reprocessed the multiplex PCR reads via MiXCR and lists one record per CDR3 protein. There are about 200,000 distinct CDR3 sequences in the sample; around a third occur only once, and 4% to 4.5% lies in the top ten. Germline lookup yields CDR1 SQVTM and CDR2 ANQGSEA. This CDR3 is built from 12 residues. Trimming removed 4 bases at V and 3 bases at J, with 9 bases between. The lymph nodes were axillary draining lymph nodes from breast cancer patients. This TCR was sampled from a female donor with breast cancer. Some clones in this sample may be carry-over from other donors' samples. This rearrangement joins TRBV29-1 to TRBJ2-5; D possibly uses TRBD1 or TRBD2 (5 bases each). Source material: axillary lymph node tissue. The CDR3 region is CSVVWGKETQYF. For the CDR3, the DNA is TGCAGCGTTGTATGGGGGAAAGAGACCCAGTACTTC.